This is a list of T cell receptor beta chains from one sample in a study of vaccination effects on CD4 cells after COVID-19. This table comes from immunoSEQ multiplex PCR, and its TCRdb copy is limited to in-frame clones, with some not included. Of roughly 71,000 clones in the sample, over 70% were seen once. Their cognate antigens are unknown. Material: CD4+ T cells from PBMCs cultured with HCoV-229E spike peptides, obtained after COVID-19 vaccination. All receptors come from a human donor who received a COVID-19 vaccine. CDR3s include the opening cysteine and the closing phenylalanine or tryptophan. Fields, in order: D gene, V gene, J gene, clone size, CDR3 protein, CDR3 DNA. The D gene is left open where the match is weak. Not every row has a clone size; where given, it reads once, few, many or a size class.

>-|TRBV29-1|TRBJ2-1|few
CSVEEGLRVIGNEQFF
TGCAGCGTTGAAGAGGGGCTCAGGGTGATCGGCAATGAGCAGTTCTTC
>-|TRBV24-1|TRBJ2-2|-
CATSDPVSPGELFF
TGTGCCACCAGTGATCCAGTATCTCCCGGGGAGCTGTTTTTT
>-|TRBV28|TRBJ1-5|-
CASSLGAQPQHF
TGTGCCAGCAGTTTAGGGGCACAGCCCCAGCATTTT
>-|TRBV19|TRBJ1-2|-
CASSIEVQGYGYTF
TGTGCCAGTAGTATAGAGGTGCAGGGGTATGGCTACACCTTC
>-|TRBV18|TRBJ2-2|-
CASSPSRAGTGELFF
TGTGCCAGCTCACCATCCCGGGCGGGCACCGGGGAGCTGTTTTTT
>-|TRBV30|TRBJ2-1|-
CAWSGLDEQFF
TGTGCCTGGAGTGGCCTGGATGAGCAGTTCTTC
>-|TRBV6-6|TRBJ1-6|-
CASSSADTNNSPLHF
TGTGCCAGCAGTTCAGCTGACACAAATAATTCACCCCTCCACTTT
>TRBD1|TRBV7-9|TRBJ1-2|-
CASSPGQGGGYTF
TGTGCCAGCAGCCCGGGACAGGGGGGTGGCTACACCTTC
>-|TRBV24-1|TRBJ2-1|-
CATSVSRGGVNEQFF
TGTGCCACCAGTGTTTCCAGGGGGGGCGTAAATGAGCAGTTCTTC
>TRBD1|TRBV10-3|TRBJ1-6|-
CAISELQGAEGNSPLHF
TGTGCCATCAGTGAGTTGCAGGGGGCCGAGGGTAATTCACCCCTCCACTTT
>TRBD1|TRBV6-2/TRBV6-3|TRBJ1-5|-
CASSGTGRQPQHF
TGTGCCAGCAGCGGGACAGGGCGTCAGCCCCAGCATTTT
>-|TRBV6-5|TRBJ1-1|-
CASSYSRSHTEAFF
TGTGCCAGCAGTTACTCGAGATCGCACACTGAAGCTTTCTTT
>TRBD1|TRBV24-1|TRBJ1-5|-
CATSDPDRDQPQHF
TGTGCCACCAGTGACCCTGACAGGGACCAGCCCCAGCATTTT
>-|TRBV18|TRBJ2-2|-
CASSPSGGANTGELFF
TGTGCCAGCTCACCCTCGGGGGGCGCGAACACCGGGGAGCTGTTTTTT
>-|TRBV2|TRBJ1-2|-
CASSAGRDGYTF
TGTGCCAGCAGTGCAGGCCGGGATGGCTACACCTTC
>-|TRBV18|TRBJ1-6|few
CASSPQGQYNSPLHF
TGTGCCAGCTCACCGCAAGGACAGTATAATTCACCCCTCCACTTT
>TRBD2|TRBV4-2|TRBJ2-3|-
CASSQEGMGSGGYTDTQYF
TGTGCCAGCAGCCAAGAAGGGATGGGAAGCGGGGGGTACACAGATACGCAGTATTTT
>TRBD1|TRBV2|TRBJ2-5|once
CASSGQGLGETQYF
TGTGCCAGCAGCGGACAGGGTTTAGGAGAGACCCAGTACTTC
>-|TRBV19|TRBJ1-2|-
CASSISRRGDYGYTF
TGTGCCAGTAGTATTTCAAGGAGGGGGGACTATGGCTACACCTTC
>-|TRBV10-2|TRBJ2-2|-
CASRYNGELFF
TGCGCCAGCCGGTACAACGGGGAGCTGTTTTTT
>TRBD1|TRBV6-5|TRBJ1-4|-
CASSRQGSSEKLFF
TGTGCCAGCAGTCGACAGGGGTCTTCTGAAAAACTGTTTTTT
>-|TRBV5-1|TRBJ1-1|-
CASSLVAGANTEAFF
TGCGCCAGCAGCTTGGTTGCAGGGGCGAACACTGAAGCTTTCTTT
>TRBD2|TRBV5-1|TRBJ2-1|once
CASSIAGGSYNEQFF
TGCGCCAGCAGCATAGCGGGGGGGTCCTACAATGAGCAGTTCTTC
>-|TRBV6-6|TRBJ2-5|-
CASSAQGYQETQYF
TGTGCCAGCAGTGCCCAGGGGTACCAAGAGACCCAGTACTTC
>TRBD2|TRBV4-1|TRBJ2-5|-
CASSSVSGGSQETQYF
TGCGCCAGCAGCTCCGTGAGCGGGGGAAGCCAAGAGACCCAGTACTTC
>-|TRBV5-1|TRBJ1-2|once
CASSFGDVSYGYTF
TGCGCCAGCAGCTTCGGGGATGTGTCCTATGGCTACACCTTC
>TRBD2|TRBV28|TRBJ2-1|-
CASSSTPTSANYNEQFF
TGTGCCAGCAGTTCCACTCCGACTAGCGCAAACTACAATGAGCAGTTCTTC
>-|TRBV6-5|TRBJ2-3|-
CASSYQAAAIPDTQYF
TGTGCCAGCAGTTACCAGGCGGCCGCCATTCCAGATACGCAGTATTTT
>TRBD1|TRBV11-2|TRBJ1-4|-
CASSRRTGDNEKLFF
TGTGCCAGCAGCCGTCGGACAGGGGATAATGAAAAACTGTTTTTT
>-|TRBV27|TRBJ1-1|-
CASSLRDRRTEAFF
TGTGCCAGCAGTTTACGCGACAGGAGGACTGAAGCTTTCTTT
>TRBD1|TRBV29-1|TRBJ1-5|-
CSVEHRDRPNQPQHF
TGCAGCGTTGAACACCGGGACAGACCAAATCAGCCCCAGCATTTT
>TRBD1|TRBV2|TRBJ1-5|few
CASQTGVFQPQHF
TGTGCCAGTCAAACAGGGGTCTTTCAGCCCCAGCATTTT
>-|TRBV5-1|TRBJ2-2|-
CASSSLPGASDTGELFF
TGCGCCAGCAGCTCTCTCCCAGGGGCGAGCGACACCGGGGAGCTGTTTTTT
>-|TRBV7-9|TRBJ2-2|-
CASSRSRNANTGELFF
TGTGCCAGCAGCCGTTCTCGTAATGCGAACACCGGGGAGCTGTTTTTT
>-|TRBV5-6|TRBJ1-1|-
CASSINTDTEAFF
TGTGCCAGCAGCATTAACACGGACACTGAAGCTTTCTTT
>-|TRBV4-1|TRBJ2-1|-
CASSQAGTSEQFF
TGCGCCAGCAGCCAAGCAGGGACGAGTGAGCAGTTCTTC
>-|TRBV7-2|TRBJ1-1|few
CASSSRQQGPNTEAFF
TGTGCCAGCAGCTCCCGCCAACAGGGCCCGAACACTGAAGCTTTCTTT
>-|TRBV12-3/TRBV12-4|TRBJ2-3|-
CASSFKRTDTQYF
TGTGCCAGCAGTTTTAAACGCACAGATACGCAGTATTTT
>-|TRBV6-2/TRBV6-3|TRBJ2-5|-
CASSYPPETQYF
TGTGCCAGCAGTTACCCCCCGGAGACCCAGTACTTC
>-|TRBV28|TRBJ1-6|once
CASSLSLWGGSPLHF
TGTGCCAGCAGTTTATCGTTATGGGGGGGTTCACCCCTCCACTTT